This is a list of T cell receptor beta chains from one sample in a study of radiotherapy plus CTLA-4 blockade in lung cancer. This table comes from immunoSEQ multiplex PCR, and its TCRdb copy is limited to in-frame clones, with some not included. This table holds 81,000 or so clones, around 80% found once. Sequenced here: peripheral blood, sampled from a patient treated with radiotherapy plus ipilimumab. The receptors were gathered from a human donor with non-small cell lung cancer who had stable disease on radiotherapy plus ipilimumab. CDR3s include the opening cysteine and the closing phenylalanine or tryptophan. Fields, in order: V gene, J gene, clone size, D gene, CDR3 protein, CDR3 DNA. The D gene is left open where the match is weak. Where a row states a size, it is once, few, many or the class of an expanded clone; other rows omit it.

v_call: TRBV19
j_call: TRBJ1-1
clone_size: .
d_call: TRBD1
cdr3_aa: CASSPQLTGGQDTEAFF
cdr3_nt: TGTGCCAGTAGTCCCCAGTTGACAGGGGGTCAGGACACTGAAGCTTTCTTT

v_call: TRBV28
j_call: TRBJ1-2
clone_size: .
d_call: TRBD1
cdr3_aa: CASSQAGTGGYGYTF
cdr3_nt: TGTGCCAGCAGTCAGGCCGGGACAGGCGGATATGGCTACACCTTC

v_call: TRBV7-3
j_call: TRBJ2-3
clone_size: .
d_call: TRBD2
cdr3_aa: CASSPGLAGGLFGTDTQYF
cdr3_nt: TGTGCCAGCAGCCCGGGACTAGCGGGAGGCCTGTTTGGCACAGATACGCAGTATTTT

v_call: TRBV15
j_call: TRBJ1-4
clone_size: .
d_call: .
cdr3_aa: CATSRDRRALATNEKLFF
cdr3_nt: TGTGCCACCAGCAGAGATAGGCGGGCGCTCGCAACTAATGAAAAACTGTTTTTT

v_call: TRBV18
j_call: TRBJ2-3
clone_size: .
d_call: .
cdr3_aa: CASSGVPDTQYF
cdr3_nt: TGTGCCAGCTCAGGTGTTCCAGATACGCAGTATTTT

v_call: TRBV27
j_call: TRBJ2-1
clone_size: .
d_call: .
cdr3_aa: CASSFNGINNEQFF
cdr3_nt: TGTGCCAGCAGTTTTAACGGGATAAACAATGAGCAGTTCTTC

v_call: TRBV6-1
j_call: TRBJ2-5
clone_size: .
d_call: TRBD2
cdr3_aa: CASKFRGSFQETQYF
cdr3_nt: TGTGCCAGCAAATTCCGCGGGAGCTTCCAAGAGACCCAGTACTTC

v_call: TRBV28
j_call: TRBJ2-6
clone_size: .
d_call: TRBD1
cdr3_aa: CASSTRDRPSGANVLTF
cdr3_nt: TGTGCCAGCAGTACCCGGGACAGACCCTCTGGGGCCAACGTCCTGACTTTC

v_call: TRBV5-4
j_call: TRBJ1-1
clone_size: .
d_call: TRBD1
cdr3_aa: CATHAGQGREAFF
cdr3_nt: TGTGCCACCCATGCCGGACAGGGGAGAGAAGCTTTCTTT

v_call: TRBV18
j_call: TRBJ1-6
clone_size: .
d_call: .
cdr3_aa: CASSPRPGREWNSPLHF
cdr3_nt: TGTGCCAGCTCACCACGGCCCGGTCGAGAGTGGAATTCACCCCTCCACTTT

v_call: TRBV4-1
j_call: TRBJ2-7
clone_size: few
d_call: .
cdr3_aa: CASSQEPLGPSVYEQYF
cdr3_nt: TGCGCCAGCAGCCAAGAGCCCCTTGGCCCTAGCGTCTACGAGCAGTACTTC

v_call: TRBV30
j_call: TRBJ1-1
clone_size: once
d_call: .
cdr3_aa: CAWSLEGARSTEAFF
cdr3_nt: TGTGCCTGGAGCTTAGAAGGAGCGAGGAGCACTGAAGCTTTCTTT

v_call: TRBV2
j_call: TRBJ1-2
clone_size: .
d_call: .
cdr3_aa: CASSGQGSYGYTF
cdr3_nt: TGTGCCAGCAGTGGGCAGGGCAGCTATGGCTACACCTTC

v_call: TRBV11-2
j_call: TRBJ1-2
clone_size: .
d_call: .
cdr3_aa: CASSLPGSLYGYTF
cdr3_nt: TGTGCCAGCAGCTTACCGGGCAGTTTATATGGCTACACCTTC

v_call: TRBV7-8
j_call: TRBJ2-2
clone_size: .
d_call: .
cdr3_aa: CASSLQGTNTGELFF
cdr3_nt: TGTGCCAGCAGCTTACAGGGCACGAACACCGGGGAGCTGTTTTTT

v_call: TRBV21-1
j_call: TRBJ2-1
clone_size: few
d_call: .
cdr3_aa: CASSNSRREGLNHEQFF
cdr3_nt: TGTGCCAGCAGCAATTCGCGGCGGGAGGGCCTGAATCATGAGCAGTTCTTC

v_call: TRBV7-6
j_call: TRBJ1-1
clone_size: .
d_call: TRBD1
cdr3_aa: CASSLGQGLNTEAFF
cdr3_nt: TGTGCCAGCAGCCTCGGACAGGGGTTGAACACTGAAGCTTTCTTT

v_call: TRBV7-2
j_call: TRBJ2-7
clone_size: once
d_call: .
cdr3_aa: CASSLDVGEQYF
cdr3_nt: TGTGCCAGCAGCTTAGACGTGGGTGAGCAGTACTTC

v_call: TRBV5-1
j_call: TRBJ2-7
clone_size: .
d_call: TRBD2
cdr3_aa: CASSSERGPSDEQYF
cdr3_nt: TGCGCCAGCAGCTCCGAGCGGGGCCCGAGCGACGAGCAGTACTTC

v_call: TRBV6-5
j_call: TRBJ1-2
clone_size: once
d_call: .
cdr3_aa: CASRGGVGYGYTF
cdr3_nt: TGTGCCAGCAGGGGGGGCGTGGGCTATGGCTACACCTTC

v_call: TRBV27
j_call: TRBJ1-2
clone_size: .
d_call: TRBD1
cdr3_aa: CASSSQPDREWNGYTF
cdr3_nt: TGTGCCAGCAGTTCCCAACCGGACAGGGAATGGAATGGCTACACCTTC

v_call: TRBV5-1
j_call: TRBJ1-1
clone_size: .
d_call: TRBD1
cdr3_aa: CASSWQGALDSTEAFF
cdr3_nt: TGCGCCAGCAGCTGGCAGGGGGCCTTGGATTCCACTGAAGCTTTCTTT

v_call: TRBV18
j_call: TRBJ2-7
clone_size: .
d_call: .
cdr3_aa: CASSPVGPSYEQYF
cdr3_nt: TGTGCCAGCTCACCTGTTGGACCCTCCTACGAGCAGTACTTC

v_call: TRBV6-1
j_call: TRBJ1-2
clone_size: once
d_call: .
cdr3_aa: CASARGASNYGYTF
cdr3_nt: TGTGCCAGCGCCCGGGGGGCGTCTAACTATGGCTACACCTTC

v_call: TRBV29-1
j_call: TRBJ2-1
clone_size: .
d_call: TRBD2
cdr3_aa: CRGTSGRIHEQFF
cdr3_nt: TGCAGAGGGACTAGCGGGAGGATCCATGAGCAGTTCTTC

v_call: TRBV7-6
j_call: TRBJ2-7
clone_size: .
d_call: TRBD1
cdr3_aa: CASSPPYGTGEYEQYF
cdr3_nt: TGTGCCAGCAGCCCCCCCTACGGGACAGGGGAGTACGAGCAGTACTTC

v_call: TRBV6-1
j_call: TRBJ1-5
clone_size: .
d_call: .
cdr3_aa: CASSEARNQPQHF
cdr3_nt: TGTGCCAGCAGTGAAGCCCGGAATCAGCCCCAGCATTTT

v_call: TRBV7-8
j_call: TRBJ2-1
clone_size: .
d_call: TRBD2
cdr3_aa: CASSLELAGASEQFF
cdr3_nt: TGTGCCAGCAGCTTAGAACTAGCGGGGGCTAGTGAGCAGTTCTTC

v_call: TRBV7-9
j_call: TRBJ1-2
clone_size: .
d_call: TRBD1
cdr3_aa: CASAEGAYGYTF
cdr3_nt: TGTGCCAGCGCCGAGGGGGCCTATGGCTACACCTTC